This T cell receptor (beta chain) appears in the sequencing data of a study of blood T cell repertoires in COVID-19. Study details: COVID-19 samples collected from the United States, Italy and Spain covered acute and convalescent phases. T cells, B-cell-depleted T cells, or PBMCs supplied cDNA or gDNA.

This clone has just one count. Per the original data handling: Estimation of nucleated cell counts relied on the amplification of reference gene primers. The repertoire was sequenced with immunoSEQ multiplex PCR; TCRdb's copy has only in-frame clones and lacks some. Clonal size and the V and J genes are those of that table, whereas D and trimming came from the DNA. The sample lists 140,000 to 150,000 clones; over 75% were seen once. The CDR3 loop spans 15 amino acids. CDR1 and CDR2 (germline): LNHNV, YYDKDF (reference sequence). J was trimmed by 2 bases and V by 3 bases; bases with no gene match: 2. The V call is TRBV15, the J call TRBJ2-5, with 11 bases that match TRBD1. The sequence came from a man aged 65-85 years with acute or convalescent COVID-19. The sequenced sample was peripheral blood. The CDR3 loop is CATSSGDRGQETQYF. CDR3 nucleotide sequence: TGTGCCACCAGCAGCGGGGACAGGGGGCAAGAGACCCAGTACTTC.